The entry below gives a single TCR beta chain sequence along with its context. TCRdb's copy holds only in-frame clones and misses some; the assay was immunoSEQ multiplex PCR. Of 120,000 to 150,000 clones in the sample, 80% to 90% are singletons; the top ten hold under 7.5%. The CDR3 has 13 residues. Trimming removed 5 bases at V and 2 bases at J, with 8 bases between. The germline gives CDR1 SGHNT, CDR2 YYREEE (reference sequence). The sample originates from a study of blood T cell repertoires in COVID-19. Study information: In each case, the material was cDNA or gDNA derived from T cells, B-cell-depleted T cells, or PBMCs.

The clonotype comes from a man aged 80 or over with acute or convalescent COVID-19. What was sequenced was peripheral blood. The chain uses TRBV5-4 and TRBJ1-3; possibly TRBD1 for D (6 bases). The CDR3 protein is CASSTGTGNTIYF. As DNA, the CDR3 is TGTGCCAGCAGTACAGGGACTGGAAACACCATATATTTT.